These 18 T cell receptor beta chains were all obtained from the same sample, sequenced in a study of CD8 T cells in Susac syndrome. Random hexamers primed reverse transcription of about 0.45 to 1 ug RNA. One entry per CDR3 protein, called by TCRdb with MiXCR from the immunoSEQ multiplex PCR reads. The sample lists 200,000 or so distinct CDR3 sequences, more than 90% occurring once. The specimen was CD4+ T cells from PBMCs. The receptors stem from a human donor with multiple sclerosis.

The rearrangement joins TRBV11-3 to TRBJ2-7; D is undetermined. CDR3 length: 15 amino acids. Trimming left V 1 base short and J 4 bases short, with 14 bases between. The germline V gene has CDR1 SGHNT and CDR2 YENEEA. The CDR3 nucleotides are TGTGCCAGCAGCTTAGGGGCGGAACTCGGTTACGAGCAGTACTTC. It translates to CASSLGAELGYEQYF. Drawing the rest from reference TRBV11-3 and TRBJ2-7, the complete variable domain is EAGVVQSPRYKIIEKKQPVAFWCNPISGHNTLYWYLQNLGQGPELLIRYENEEAVDDSQLPKDRFSAERLKGVDSTLKIQPAELGDSAVYLCASSLGAELGYEQYFGPGTRLTVT.

The CDR3 nucleotides are TGTGCCAGCAGGGTTGGACAGGGAGCGGTTTCACCCCTCCACTTT. Encoded protein: CASRVGQGAVSPLHF. The genes are TRBV2 and TRBJ1-6; 8 bases fit TRBD1. Trimming at V came to 6 bases and at J to 9 bases, leaving 10 bases not matched to a gene. The CDR3 runs 15 residues. The germline gives CDR1 SNHLY, CDR2 FYNNEI.

The chain combines TRBV3-1 with TRBJ2-2; D remains ambiguous. CDR3 length equals 14 residues. Germline V gene sequence: CDR1 LGHDT, CDR2 YNNKEL (reference sequence). V was cut by 1 base and J by 2 bases, with 5 bases left in between. CDR3 sequence: CASSQVVNTGELFF. As DNA, the CDR3 is TGTGCCAGCAGCCAAGTGGTAAACACCGGGGAGCTGTTTTTT.

V usage is TRBV7-2 and J usage is TRBJ1-1; 7 bases map to TRBD1. There are 14 residues in the CDR3. V lost 4 bases, J lost 8 bases, and 10 bases stayed unmatched. Germline V gene sequence: CDR1 SGHTA, CDR2 FQGNSA. CDR3 DNA sequence: TGTGCCAGCAGCTCTCGACAGGGTTTCATCGAAGCTTTCTTT. It specifies CASSSRQGFIEAFF.

The rearrangement joins TRBV14 to TRBJ2-5; the D is unclear. The CDR3 extends over 11 amino acids. Trimming cost V 3 bases and J 7 bases, with 6 bases left between them. Per the germline V gene, CDR1 is SGHDN and CDR2 is FVKESK. CDR3 protein: CASSHARTQYF. CDR3 nucleotides: TGTGCCAGCAGCCACGCGCGGACCCAGTACTTC.

The DNA of the CDR3 is TGTGCCACTCAACAGGGGGCTGCAGATACGCAGTATTTT. Translation: CATQQGAADTQYF. This chain joins TRBV24-1 and TRBJ2-3; 9 bases agree with TRBD1. V gave up 10 bases and J gave up 4 bases; unmatched junction bases: 5. The V gene's germline CDR1 is KGHDR and CDR2 SFDVKD. This CDR3 region has 13 residues.

The chain joins TRBV30 to TRBJ2-5; D possibly corresponds to TRBD1 (6 bases). The CDR3 is made up of 13 amino acids. Looked up from germline, CDR1 is GTSNPN and CDR2 is SVGIG (reference sequence). V was pared by 4 bases and J by 2 bases, with 11 bases between. CDR3: CAWKRGSQETQYF. The CDR3 nucleotides are TGTGCCTGGAAGAGGGGGTCTCAAGAGACCCAGTACTTC.

V is TRBV7-9 and J is TRBJ2-1, with D possibly being TRBD1 or TRBD2 (5 bases each). V lost 5 bases, J lost 0 bases, and 14 bases lay in between. CDR1 is SEHNR and CDR2 is FQNEAQ in the germline V gene (reference sequence). This CDR3 comprises 16 residues. CDR3 in amino acids: CASSPWDGSSYNEQFF. CDR3 in DNA: TGTGCCAGCAGCCCCTGGGACGGCAGCTCCTACAATGAGCAGTTCTTC.

The CDR3 loop is CASSLGTRSEQFF. The CDR3 DNA follows: TGCGCCAGCAGCTTGGGGACCCGTTCTGAGCAGTTCTTC. The V and J genes are TRBV5-1 and TRBJ2-1; D uncertain. Germline CDR1 reads SGHRS; CDR2 reads YFSETQ. V lost 0 bases and J 9 bases, leaving 10 bases between the germline ends. The length of the CDR3 is 13 residues.

The V gene is TRBV7-3, the J gene TRBJ2-5; 7 nucleotides agree with TRBD2. The J segment lost 5 bases and the V segment lost 2 bases, leaving 11 bases of the junction unmatched. CDR1 SGHTA and CDR2 FQGTGA come from the germline V gene. The CDR3 is 16 residues long. Written as DNA, the CDR3 is TGTGCCAGCAGCTTATCCCACCGGGGGGAGCGGGAGACCCAGTACTTC. Translated: CASSLSHRGERETQYF.

The J gene is TRBJ2-7, the V gene TRBV14, with D perhaps matching TRBD2 (5 bases). Trimming cost V 4 bases and J 0 bases, with 13 bases left between them. This CDR3 region has 15 residues. The V gene's germline CDR1 is SGHDN and CDR2 FVKESK. As DNA, the CDR3 is TGTGCCAGCAGCCGGCAGGCCACTAGCTCCTACGAGCAGTACTTC. As protein: CASSRQATSSYEQYF.

This chain joins TRBV9 and TRBJ2-1; D gene ambiguous. Trimming took 2 bases from V and 4 from J, leaving 10 bases between them. CDR3 length: 14 amino acids. Germline V lookup: CDR1 SGDLS, CDR2 YYNGEE. Here the CDR3 DNA reads TGTGCCAGCAGCGTGACGGCCCGTTACAATGAGCAGTTCTTC. Protein: CASSVTARYNEQFF.

The chain couples TRBV19 to TRBJ2-7; the match to TRBD1 covers 7 bases. The V segment lost 5 bases and the J segment 1 base; nucleotides outside the gene matches: 5. The CDR3 length is 14 residues. Germline V gene sequence: CDR1 LNHDA, CDR2 SQIVND (reference sequence). CDR3 DNA: TGTGCCAGTAGTGAGGCAGGGGGTTCCTACGAGCAGTACTTC. This translates into CASSEAGGSYEQYF. Full variable domain (outside the CDR3, taken from reference TRBV19 and TRBJ2-7): DGGITQSPKYLFRKEGQNVTLSCEQNLNHDAMYWYRQDPGQGLRLIYYSQIVNDFQKGDIAEGYSVSREKKESFPLTVTSAQKNPTAFYLCASSEAGGSYEQYFGPGTRLTVT.

The chain links TRBV29-1 to TRBJ2-1; D may be TRBD1 (6 bases). The length of the CDR3 is 13 residues. Germline-derived CDR1 and CDR2 are SQVTM and ANQGSEA. Trimming stripped 6 bases from V and 1 base from J, with 10 bases between. CDR3 DNA sequence: TGCAGCGTGGGTGGACAGTCCTACAATGAGCAGTTCTTC. It encodes CSVGGQSYNEQFF.

V gene TRBV11-2 combines with J gene TRBJ2-1; no reliable D call. This CDR3 has 14 amino acids. Germline values: CDR1 SGHAT, CDR2 FQNNGV. The V end was cut by 5 bases, the J end by 11 bases, with 19 bases between. The CDR3 here is CASSHPYRPLQQFF. The CDR3 DNA reads as TGTGCCAGCAGCCACCCTTACCGTCCTCTCCAGCAGTTCTTC.

The CDR3 sequence is CASSAGTSPPYEQFF. The CDR3, as DNA: TGTGCCAGCAGCGCCGGGACTAGTCCCCCCTATGAGCAGTTCTTC. This chain joins TRBV7-9 and TRBJ2-1; 8 nucleotides match TRBD2. The CDR3 runs to 15 residues. Germline CDR1 is SEHNR and CDR2 is FQNEAQ (reference sequence). Trimming at V came to 5 bases and at J to 8 bases, leaving 11 bases not matched to a gene. Using reference TRBV7-9 and TRBJ2-1 for the parts outside the CDR3, the full variable domain is DTGVSQNPRHKITKRGQNVTFRCDPISEHNRLYWYRQTLGQGPEFLTYFQNEAQLEKSRLLSDRFSAERPKGSFSTLEIQRTEQGDSAMYLCASSAGTSPPYEQFFGPGTRLTVL.

The chain links TRBV27 to TRBJ2-3, with 7 bases that match TRBD1. Trimming took 6 bases from V and 2 from J; bases not matched to a gene: 8. The CDR3 consists of 15 residues. The germline V gene encodes CDR1 MNHEY and CDR2 SMNVEV (reference sequence). In DNA, the CDR3 is TGTGCCAGCAGACAGACAGGGTTGAACACAGATACGCAGTATTTT. It yields the protein CASRQTGLNTDTQYF.

The chain links TRBV18 to TRBJ2-4; tentative D call: TRBD1 (6 bases). Trimming took 2 bases from V and 1 from J, leaving 9 bases between them. This CDR3 comprises 15 residues. Germline lookup yields CDR1 KGHSH and CDR2 LQKENI. The DNA for the CDR3 is TGTGCCAGCTCACCAGGGGGCGCGGCCAAAAACATTCAGTACTTC. Translation: CASSPGGAAKNIQYF.